Listed here is a single T cell receptor beta chain. Source study methods: Nucleated cell number was recorded as an estimate derived from reference gene primer amplification. Sequencing was performed with immunoSEQ multiplex PCR; in TCRdb, only in-frame clones are kept and a portion is missing. V, J and clone size derive from that table, while D and trimming were established from the DNA sequence. The sample lists 140,000 or so clones; 84% were seen once. The sample is drawn from a study of blood T cell repertoires in COVID-19. Study-level information: Sources were T cells, B-cell-depleted T cells, or PBMCs; the material itself was cDNA or gDNA.

The germline CDR1 and CDR2 sequences are SGHNT and YENEEA. Trimming removed 5 bases from V and 2 bases from J; junction bases left unmatched: 4. The CDR3 contains 16 residues. Material for sequencing was peripheral blood. The V call is TRBV11-3, the J call TRBJ1-6; 9 nucleotides agree with TRBD1. The source is a man aged 55 to 70 with active or convalescent COVID-19. CDR3 DNA: TGTGCCAGCAGCCGACAGGGGGGACCCTATAATTCACCCCTCCACTTT. It specifies CASSRQGGPYNSPLHF.